The present entry profiles one T cell receptor beta chain with its context. Data came from immunoSEQ multiplex PCR; TCRdb stores just in-frame clones and leaves some out. The sample consists of about 84,000 clones, around 84% of them appearing once. The data are from a study of cytotoxic CD8 clonotypes in ibrutinib-treated CLL. Germline V gene data show CDR1 as GTSNPN and CDR2 as SVGIG (reference sequence). V was pared by 2 bases and J by 8 bases, with 10 bases between. This CDR3 comprises 12 residues. The clonotype originates from a human donor with chronic lymphocytic leukemia. This material consisted of PBMCs, taken before ibrutinib treatment. V usage is TRBV30 and J usage is TRBJ2-1; no clear D. The CDR3 protein is CAWSPTGHEQFF. In DNA, the CDR3 is TGTGCCTGGAGTCCGACCGGGCATGAGCAGTTCTTC.